This T cell receptor (beta chain) was retrieved from a study of T cells after yellow fever vaccination. A single record per CDR3 protein comes from TCRdb applying MiXCR to the 5' RACE reads. The table includes some 320,000 distinct CDR3 sequences, over 8% detected once. The CDR3 is made up of 12 amino acids. CDR1 and CDR2 from the germline V gene are SEHNR and FQNEAQ (reference sequence). The germline V and J ends were trimmed by 4 bases and 7 bases, with 11 bases remaining between them. The chain uses TRBV7-9 and TRBJ2-7; D might be TRBD1 (5 bases). The starting material was PBMCs, obtained on the day of the first yellow fever vaccination. The TCR comes from a man younger than 30 who received the YFV17D yellow fever vaccine. CDR3: CASSSQGLEQYF. The CDR3 nucleotides read TGTGCCAGCAGCTCTCAGGGCTTGGAGCAGTACTTC.